Included here is one T cell receptor delta chain sequence, with context. Its antigen is not known. J was trimmed by 0 bases and V by 0 bases; bases with no gene match: 31. Germline loops: CDR1 TSWWSYY, CDR2 QGS. This CDR3 is built from 25 residues. Thymocytes were sorted as CD3+ TCRVdelta1+ TCRVdelta2- after alphabeta T cell depletion. The data were taken from a study of Vδ1+ human thymocytes. RNA was extracted from the cells and then reverse transcribed. Multiplex PCR used pooled V-gene forward primers and a constant-region reverse primer to amplify CDR3s. TCRdb re-called clones from the multiplex PCR reads using CATT. The repertoire holds roughly 55,000 delta-chain clones, more than 15% seen once, with roughly 0.5% in the top ten. Study results and limitations: In the thymus, TRG and TRD repertoires looked highly polyclonal with Gaussian CDR3 lengths. TRD repertoires were essentially private, unlike widely shared TRG clonotypes. Around 20% of thymic delta-chain sequences were Vdelta2, with few Vdelta3, unlike blood Vdelta1+ controls.

The source material was Vdelta1+ gamma-delta thymocytes from the thymus. Subset noted: FACS-sorted CD3+ TCRalphabeta- TCRVdelta1+ TCRVdelta2- thymocytes. This rearrangement joins TRDV1 to TRDJ1; 7 bases are shared with TRDD3. The sequence came from a boy younger than two who had congenital heart surgery. This CDR3 reads CALGELVQLFPTSPVWGNYTDKLIF. CDR3 nucleotides: TGTGCTCTTGGGGAACTTGTACAACTCTTCCCCACCTCCCCGGTGTGGGGGAATTACACCGATAAACTCATCTTT.